This TCR beta chain was documented in a study of T cell responses to AZD1222 COVID-19 vaccine (TCRdb year 2021). Regarding the study in general: Because spike-specific TCR depth and breadth did not differ between the two schedules, AZD1222 recipients who got a second dose at roughly 4 weeks were pooled with those who got a second dose at roughly 12 weeks. TCR sequencing covered roughly 230 trial participants: 207 given two doses of AZD1222 and about 26 given two doses of MenACWY control vaccine. Trial participants were enrolled into age subgroups of 18-55, 56-69 and 70-plus years, which contained approximately 150, 28 and 58 TCR-sequenced participants, respectively. The investigation overall reported the following: Reportedly, almost half of the unique spike-specific TCRs recognized epitopes lying outside the regions that are mutated in the B.1.351 and B.1.1.7 variants. After two AZD1222 doses, both the breadth and the depth of spike-specific TCRs were significantly higher than at day 0 and than in MenACWY recipients. CD4 TCRs associated with the vaccine covered the entire spike protein, and the dominant responses were in regions 160-218 and 743-854. Participants were mostly white British and included more females than males, and it was suggested by the authors that clonal diversity may have been underestimated. Because no samples from the day 14 peak response were available, repertoires could be characterized only after the peak T cell response. Conclusions about previously exposed vaccinees are limited, since just five to seven AZD1222 recipients were seropositive for SARS-CoV-2 at baseline. In the small 56-69-year group, the increase in depth fell short of significance, most likely because of low power.

The CDR3 regions of human TCRbeta chains were analyzed by immunosequencing. The authors' pipeline ran thus. TCRs in the repertoires were compared against a reference library of SARS-CoV-2-specific TCRs that had been generated with the MIRA antigen-specificity platform. Breadth meant the fraction of unique TCRs that were SARS-CoV-2-associated, whereas depth meant the fraction of total T cells that were SARS-CoV-2-associated. Using the MIRA data, each spike-specific TCR was mapped to the spike region that the TCR reacts to and placed in a CD4 or CD8 class. Log10-transformed breadth and depth values were compared by one-way ANOVA with Sidak's multiple comparisons tests. Not all clones reach the TCRdb copy of this immuneACCESS table, which keeps in-frame sequences only. Checked studies attribute under half of the gap to unresolved V genes and leave the rest unexplained. V, J and clone size were drawn from that table, and D and trimming were deduced from the DNA. This sample gives roughly 60,000 clones in total; 84% of them show up just once. The ten most abundant clones make up 20% of the sample.

The CDR3 starts with the cysteine, ends with the phenylalanine, and has 14 residues. Just CDR3 DNA is preserved here, 42 bases in frame from base 1. The germline V gene gives CDR1 as SGHTA and CDR2 as FQGNSA. V loses 7 bases of germline sequence and J loses 0 bases, and the interval between the two ends is 10 bases. Read against the paper, the sample's time point label means: baseline before first vaccination. Vaccinee samples were obtained from the UK trials COV001 and COV002, which included a single-blind randomized controlled phase 2/3 trial of AZD1222 (ChAdOx1 nCoV-19) in healthy adults. Trial participant PBMC samples were collected at day 0 and day 28 after the second dose for TCRbeta chain sequencing. This clone was picked up one time. What antigen it recognizes has not been identified. Within one base of it there is no much larger clone, and no base qualities were kept.

Recombination linked TRBV7-2 to TRBJ2-4, with the D gene not confidently named. The source was peripheral blood, collected on day 0 of AZD1222 vaccination. This TCR came from an adult in good health. The nucleotide sequence reads TGTGCCAGCACCGTAGATCGAGCCAAAAACATTCAGTACTTC. Translated, it gives CASTVDRAKNIQYF.